Below are 23 T cell receptor beta chains sequenced from a single sample in a study of blood T cell repertoires in COVID-19. Sequencing used immunoSEQ multiplex PCR; TCRdb keeps in-frame clones, though not all of them. Found here are 150,000 to 200,000 clones, around 80% of them singletons; the top ten hold 5.2%. The specimen sequenced was PBMCs or T cells enriched from blood (not recorded which). Source of these receptors: a man in his sixties or seventies who had been exposed to COVID-19.

V is TRBV7-2 and J is TRBJ1-2; the match to TRBD1 covers 9 bases. The V segment lost 0 bases and the J segment 4 bases; nucleotides outside the gene matches: 6. CDR3 length equals 16 residues. CDR1 SGHTA and CDR2 FQGNSA come from the germline V gene. The CDR3 here is CASSLARDRAGYGYTF. CDR3 nucleotides: TGTGCCAGCAGCTTAGCCCGGGACAGGGCCGGCTATGGCTACACCTTC. Variable domain in full (rest from reference TRBV7-2 and TRBJ1-2): GAGVSQSPSNKVTEKGKDVELRCDPISGHTALYWYRQSLGQGLEFLIYFQGNSAPDKSGLPSDRFSAERTGGSVSTLTIQRTQQEDSAVYLCASSLARDRAGYGYTFGSGTRLTVV.

This clone was observed a few times. The V call is TRBV5-4, the J call TRBJ2-3; perhaps TRBD2 as D (6 bases). CDR3 size: 17 residues. Germline CDR1 reads SGHNT; CDR2 reads YYREEE (reference sequence). The V end lost 0 bases, the J end lost 1 base, and 15 bases lay between the germline ends. The CDR3 sequence is CASSLGVRERGTDTQYF. The CDR3 bases are TGTGCCAGCAGCTTGGGCGTTCGGGAGCGGGGCACAGATACGCAGTATTTT.

V is TRBV18 and J is TRBJ2-7, with 9 nucleotides matching TRBD2. The V gene's germline CDR1 is KGHSH and CDR2 LQKENI. Unmatched junction bases numbered 7, after V lost 2 bases and J lost 2 bases. The CDR3 contains 16 residues. The CDR3: CASSPVAGAVTYEQYF. CDR3 sequence (DNA): TGTGCCAGCTCACCAGTAGCGGGAGCGGTCACCTACGAGCAGTACTTC.

This chain joins TRBV2 and TRBJ1-2, with D possibly being TRBD1 (6 bases). Germline-derived CDR1 and CDR2 are SNHLY and FYNNEI. V lost 6 bases and J lost 2, with 13 bases in between. The CDR3 is 14 amino acids. CDR3 sequence reads: CASSWGRGNYGYTF. The CDR3 nucleotides read TGTGCCAGCAGCTGGGGGCGAGGGAACTATGGCTACACCTTC.

The chain recombines TRBV11-3 with TRBJ2-5; 8 positions match TRBD2. Germline loops: CDR1 SGHNT, CDR2 YENEEA. The J segment lost 4 bases and the V segment lost 2 bases, leaving 9 bases of the junction unmatched. CDR3 length: 16 residues. The CDR3 sequence: CASSLLAGGVGETQYF. The CDR3 nucleotides read TGTGCCAGCAGCTTACTGGCGGGAGGTGTGGGAGAGACCCAGTACTTC.

This clone showed up just once. The gene calls are TRBV7-9 and TRBJ1-1; possible D gene TRBD1, 5 bases. Germline lookup yields CDR1 SEHNR and CDR2 FQNEAQ (reference sequence). The V and J ends lost 5 bases and 5 bases respectively, with 15 bases between them. The CDR3 length is 14 residues. CDR3 nucleotide sequence: TGTGCCAGCAGCCCGTGGAGGGGTAGTACTGAAGCTTTCTTT. Its protein is CASSPWRGSTEAFF.

The V call is TRBV7-8, the J call TRBJ1-1, with D perhaps TRBD1 (5 bases). V gave up 1 base and J gave up 4 bases, with 13 bases separating them. There are 15 residues in the CDR3. Germline loops: CDR1 SGHVS, CDR2 FQNEAQ. CDR3 residues: CASSLVANGGTEAFF. DNA of the CDR3: TGTGCCAGCAGCTTAGTGGCAAACGGGGGCACTGAAGCTTTCTTT. Together with reference TRBV7-8 and TRBJ1-1, the CDR3 gives the full variable domain: GAGVSQSPRYKVAKRGQDVALRCDPISGHVSLFWYQQALGQGPEFLTYFQNEAQLDKSGLPSDRFFAERPEGSVSTLKIQRTQQEDSAVYLCASSLVANGGTEAFFGQGTRLTVV.

J is TRBJ2-7 and V is TRBV10-2, with TRBD2 matching over 10 bases. The CDR3 sequence is 16 residues long. Germline lookup yields CDR1 WSHSY and CDR2 SAAADI. Unmatched junction bases numbered 3, after V lost 1 base and J lost 0 bases. The DNA of the CDR3 is TGCGCCAGCAGTGAGTATGTAGCGGGGGGCTCCTACGAGCAGTACTTC. Translating it yields CASSEYVAGGSYEQYF.

The V gene is TRBV14, the J gene TRBJ2-7; D possibly corresponds to TRBD1 (5 bases). V was cut by 1 base and J by 0 bases, with 13 bases left in between. Per germline, CDR1 SGHDN and CDR2 FVKESK. The CDR3 contains 16 residues. For the CDR3, the DNA is TGTGCCAGCAGCCAAGGGACACCCATCTTCTCCTACGAGCAGTACTTC. Translated, it gives CASSQGTPIFSYEQYF.

A remark on this clone: At one boundary the junction diverges from the germline segment, which might be a read error. This chain links TRBV19 with TRBJ1-1, with a tentative D call TRBD1 (6 bases). The CDR3 is 11 residues long. CDR1 is LNHDA and CDR2 is SQIVND in the germline V gene (reference sequence). The CDR3, as DNA: TGTGCCAGTAGAATAGGACAGGAAGCTTTCTTT. Translated: CASRIGQEAFF.

The J gene is TRBJ2-2, the V gene TRBV2; 10 bases agree with TRBD2. The CDR3 runs 16 residues. V shed 5 bases, J shed 2 bases, and the junction held 5 bases outside the gene matches. Germline CDR1 is SNHLY and CDR2 is FYNNEI. The CDR3 loop reads CASSMLAGVNTGELFF. In DNA form, the CDR3 reads TGTGCCAGCAGTATGCTAGCGGGAGTAAACACCGGGGAGCTGTTTTTT.

The genes are TRBV27 and TRBJ1-5; D is ambiguous. The germline V gene has CDR1 MNHEY and CDR2 SMNVEV (reference sequence). The CDR3 is 14 amino acids. Trimming left V 5 bases short and J 4 bases short, with 12 bases between. CDR3 protein: CASSAGLGNQPQHF. Here the CDR3 DNA reads TGTGCCAGCAGTGCGGGTCTGGGGAATCAGCCCCAGCATTTT.

This chain uses TRBV5-1 with TRBJ2-1, with D unresolved. The germline gives CDR1 SGHRS, CDR2 YFSETQ. V was trimmed by 1 base and J by 0 bases, leaving 5 bases between them. This CDR3 is built from 14 residues. DNA for the CDR3: TGCGCCAGCAGCTTGTACGGCTCCTACAATGAGCAGTTCTTC. It translates to CASSLYGSYNEQFF. Supplemented by reference TRBV5-1 and TRBJ2-1, the full variable domain reads KAGVTQTPRYLIKTRGQQVTLSCSPISGHRSVSWYQQTPGQGLQFLFEYFSETQRNKGNFPGRFSGRQFSNSRSEMNVSTLELGDSALYLCASSLYGSYNEQFFGPGTRLTVL.

This clone was recorded many times. This sequence joins TRBV13 and TRBJ2-5, with 7 bases identical to TRBD2. Germline V gives CDR1 PRHDT, CDR2 FYEKMQ (reference sequence). The CDR3 runs 14 residues. Germline trimming cut 4 bases from V and 3 bases from J; bases unmatched to any gene: 5. The CDR3 region is CASSSERGEETQYF. The CDR3 DNA sequence: TGTGCCAGCAGCTCCGAGCGGGGTGAAGAGACCCAGTACTTC.

This chain joins TRBV3-1 (or the pseudogene TRBV3-2) and TRBJ1-5; D is perhaps TRBD1 (5 bases). This CDR3 is built from 14 residues. Germline values: CDR1 LGHDT, CDR2 YNNKEL (reference sequence). Trimming shortened V by 3 bases and J by 0 bases, and 6 bases separated the two germline ends. CDR3 sequence: CASSQDISNQPQHF. The CDR3 region has the DNA TGTGCCAGCAGCCAGGACATTAGCAATCAGCCCCAGCATTTT.

The rearrangement uses TRBV7-2 and TRBJ1-3; perhaps TRBD1 as D (6 bases). Trimming cost V 1 base and J 2 bases, with 9 bases left between them. CDR1 SGHTA and CDR2 FQGNSA come from the germline V gene. The CDR3 is made up of 15 amino acids. In nucleotides, the CDR3 is TGTGCCAGCAGCTTAGGAGGGGGGGCTGGAAACACCATATATTTT. Encoded protein: CASSLGGGAGNTIYF. The full variable domain, completed using reference TRBV7-2 and TRBJ1-3, is GAGVSQSPSNKVTEKGKDVELRCDPISGHTALYWYRQSLGQGLEFLIYFQGNSAPDKSGLPSDRFSAERTGGSVSTLTIQRTQQEDSAVYLCASSLGGGAGNTIYFGEGSWLTVV.

The chain joins TRBV30 to TRBJ1-2, with D perhaps TRBD1 (5 bases). V lost 5 bases, J lost 0 bases, and 22 bases lay in between. In germline, CDR1 is GTSNPN, CDR2 SVGIG (reference sequence). This CDR3 comprises 17 residues. The CDR3 region is CAWGGPGLNGANYGYTF. The CDR3 DNA follows: TGTGCCTGGGGAGGACCGGGACTCAACGGGGCTAACTATGGCTACACCTTC.

The chain has TRBV25-1 and TRBJ1-2, with 8 positions matching TRBD1. J gave up 5 bases and V 6 bases, and 2 bases lay outside the gene matches. This CDR3 has 12 amino acids. The germline gives CDR1 MGHDK, CDR2 SYGVNS. Here the CDR3 DNA reads TGTGCCAGCAGACAGGGGGAATATGGCTACACCTTC. Translation gives CASRQGEYGYTF.

This clone has only a few counts. This chain connects TRBV7-8 to TRBJ2-1; no clear D gene. The CDR3 extends over 14 amino acids. In germline, CDR1 is SGHVS, CDR2 FQNEAQ. Trimming cost V 4 bases and J 2 bases, with 9 bases left between them. CDR3 sequence (DNA): TGTGCCAGCAGCTCAACAGAGACCTACAATGAGCAGTTCTTC. Amino acids: CASSSTETYNEQFF.

The V call is TRBV6-7, the J call TRBJ2-7; D is unresolved. TRBV6-7 falls under the ORF class, with uncertain function. Trimming took off 5 bases at V and 2 bases at J, with 7 bases between the two ends. The CDR3 runs to 12 residues. CDR3: CASSGPAYEQYF. The DNA for the CDR3 is TGTGCCAGCAGTGGGCCTGCCTACGAGCAGTACTTC.

The CDR3 region is CAIRPGRGSGNTIYF. The DNA for the CDR3 is TGTGCCATCAGGCCTGGACGGGGCTCTGGAAACACCATATATTTT. J is TRBJ1-3 and V is TRBV10-3; D ambiguous. Trimming stripped 6 bases from V and 0 bases from J, with 12 bases between. The germline CDR1 and CDR2 sequences are ENHRY and SYGVKD. The CDR3 consists of 15 residues.

The chain recombines TRBV7-2 with TRBJ2-1, with D possibly TRBD1 on 6 matching bases. From germline, CDR1 is SGHTA and CDR2 FQGNSA. Trimming shortened V by 5 bases and J by 12 bases, and 17 bases separated the two germline ends. The CDR3 is 13 amino acids. Here the CDR3 reads CASSPQKGVVQFF. The CDR3 DNA reads as TGTGCCAGCAGCCCGCAGAAGGGGGTAGTGCAGTTCTTC.

V usage is TRBV30 and J usage is TRBJ1-5; D gene ambiguous. CDR1 is GTSNPN and CDR2 is SVGIG in the germline V gene (reference sequence). V shed 3 bases and J shed 3 bases, with 9 bases lying between them. This CDR3 comprises 13 residues. CDR3 loop: CAWSGSPNQPQHF. The CDR3 coding sequence is TGTGCCTGGAGCGGTAGTCCCAATCAGCCCCAGCATTTT. Complete variable domain (other parts from reference TRBV30 and TRBJ1-5): SQTIHQWPATLVQPVGSPLSLECTVEGTSNPNLYWYRQAAGRGLQLLFYSVGIGQISSEVPQNLSASRPQDRQFILSSKKLLLSDSGFYLCAWSGSPNQPQHFGDGTRLSIL.